The 20 T cell receptor beta chains below all came from one sample that was sequenced in a study of blood T cells in healthy people across ages. A J-beta primer mix and a sample-barcoded 5' primer were used in a second PCR of roughly 6 to 12 cycles. TCRdb recomputed calls from the 5' RACE reads with MiXCR, one row per CDR3 protein. This sample has roughly 1.4 million distinct CDR3 sequences; 45% to 70% occur once, and the top ten carry 5% to 7%. Sequenced: blood. The receptors come from a man aged 18 to 30 in good health.

This clonotype was recorded a few times. The DNA for the CDR3 is TGCGCCAGCAGCTTGGCCGAAGGAGGAGGACCTATGAACACTGAAGCTTTCTTT. This encodes CASSLAEGGGPMNTEAFF. The V and J genes are TRBV5-1 and TRBJ1-1; no reliable D call. The CDR3 is 18 amino acids. V was clipped by 0 bases and J by 0 bases, with 18 bases between them. CDR1 is SGHRS and CDR2 is YFSETQ in the germline V gene.

This clonotype was observed a handful of times. The chain joins TRBV12-3 or TRBV12-4 to TRBJ1-4; possible D gene TRBD1, 6 bases. Trimming pared 6 bases from V and 9 bases from J, leaving 8 bases between. The CDR3 is 11 residues long. The CDR3, as DNA: TGTGCCAGCAGGGACAGTAAAAAACTGTTTTTT. Protein: CASRDSKKLFF.

Here the CDR3 DNA reads TGTGCCAGCAGCTTAGGCGTGTCGCTGGCCACCTACAATGAGCAGTTCTTC. Translating it yields CASSLGVSLATYNEQFF. The rearrangement links TRBV7-9 to TRBJ2-1, with D uncertain. The CDR3 contains 17 residues. Germline V gives CDR1 SEHNR, CDR2 FQNEAQ (reference sequence). Between the trimmed V and J ends, which lost 1 base and 2 bases, there was a span of 15 bases.

The rearrangement uses TRBV20-1 and TRBJ2-1; 12 positions match TRBD2. This CDR3 comprises 14 residues. The germline gives CDR1 DFQATT, CDR2 SNEGSKA (reference sequence). V was clipped by 3 bases and J by 7 bases; unmatched bases: 4. For the CDR3, the DNA is TGCAGTGCTAGCCGACTAGCGGGAGTTAATGAGCAGTTCTTC. This translates into CSASRLAGVNEQFF.

This clonotype appeared a few times. V and J are TRBV11-2 and TRBJ2-1; maybe TRBD2 (6 bases). The CDR3 is 16 amino acids. CDR1 SGHAT and CDR2 FQNNGV come from the germline V gene. With 5 bases removed from V and 4 bases from J, the gap between germline ends came to 18 bases. Here the CDR3 DNA reads TGTGCCAGCAGCACCGCTCCGGGAGCGCTATACAATGAGCAGTTCTTC. Translating gives CASSTAPGALYNEQFF.

The genes are TRBV7-6 and TRBJ2-3; no firm D call. Germline V gene lookup returns CDR1 SGHVS and CDR2 FNYEAQ. With 0 bases removed from V and 5 bases from J, the gap between germline ends came to 6 bases. This CDR3 contains 13 residues. CDR3: CASSLAHRDTQYF. In DNA, the CDR3 is TGTGCCAGCAGCTTAGCCCACAGAGATACGCAGTATTTT. The full variable domain, with the rest looked up from reference TRBV7-6 and TRBJ2-3, is GAGVSQSPRYKVTKRGQDVALRCDPISGHVSLYWYRQALGQGPEFLTYFNYEAQQDKSGLPNDRFSAERPEGSISTLTIQRTEQRDSAMYRCASSLAHRDTQYFGPGTRLTVL.

This clonotype was seen only once. This chain connects TRBV4-3 to TRBJ2-3; a possible D gene is TRBD2 (7 bases). Germline V lookup: CDR1 LGHNA, CDR2 YSLEER. CDR3 length: 16 amino acids. Trimming pared 0 bases from V and 1 base from J, leaving 11 bases between. The CDR3 is CASSQDWRGRTDTQYF. The DNA for the CDR3 is TGCGCCAGCAGCCAAGATTGGCGGGGGCGCACAGATACGCAGTATTTT.

The chain combines TRBV20-1 with TRBJ2-5; 14 bases are a match to TRBD2. TRBJ2-7 matches the DNA end more closely, so the J call is doubtful. CDR3 length: 15 residues. Germline lookup yields CDR1 DFQATT and CDR2 SNEGSKA (reference sequence). CDR3 coding DNA: TGCAGTGTTCGAAGGGGACTAGCGGGAGTCCACGAGCAGTACTTC. Translated, it gives CSVRRGLAGVHEQYF.

This clonotype was seen once. The chain employs TRBV6-4 and TRBJ2-3; D possibly matches TRBD1 or TRBD2 (6 bases each). In germline, CDR1 is MRHNA, CDR2 SNTAGT. V was trimmed by 3 bases and J by 4 bases, leaving 11 bases between them. The CDR3 runs to 14 residues. Written as DNA, the CDR3 is TGTGCCAGCAGTGAAGGAGGGGGTCCAGATACGCAGTATTTT. Its translation: CASSEGGGPDTQYF.

Here the CDR3 reads CASGPGQGKVGELFF. The DNA of the CDR3 is TGTGCTAGTGGTCCGGGACAGGGGAAGGTCGGGGAGCTGTTTTTT. The chain links TRBV12-5 to TRBJ2-2, with 10 bases that match TRBD1. J was trimmed by 7 bases and V by 5 bases; bases with no gene match: 7. Germline V gives CDR1 LGHNT, CDR2 FRNRAP. The CDR3 is made up of 15 amino acids.

The rearrangement uses TRBV4-2 and TRBJ1-2; a weak D match, TRBD1 (6 bases). This CDR3 comprises 13 residues. The germline gives CDR1 LGHNA, CDR2 YNFKEQ. Trimming cost V 2 bases and J 7 bases, with 11 bases left between them. The CDR3 sequence is CASSQLDRSGYTF. The CDR3 coding sequence is TGTGCCAGCAGCCAACTAGACAGGAGTGGCTACACCTTC.

The CDR3 sequence is CASSRSRGDNEQFF. The CDR3 nucleotides read TGTGCCAGCAGTCGATCCCGGGGGGACAATGAGCAGTTCTTC. V is TRBV6-1 and J is TRBJ2-1; 7 bases align to TRBD2. There are 14 residues in the CDR3. The junction had 6 bases not matched to a gene; V was cut back by 5 bases and J by 5 bases. Germline CDR1 MNHNS, CDR2 SASEGT.

The sample holds a few counts of this clonotype. The chain combines TRBV5-1 with TRBJ2-5; D is possibly TRBD1 or TRBD2 (5 bases each). The DNA end is a closer match to TRBJ2-7, so the J assignment may be wrong. This CDR3 has 13 amino acids. The germline CDR1 and CDR2 sequences are SGHRS and YFSETQ. The CDR3, as DNA: TGCGCCAGCAGCTTAGTCGAGGGGAACGAGCAGTACTTC. This gives the protein CASSLVEGNEQYF.

This chain links TRBV29-1 with TRBJ1-5; TRBD1 might be the D (5 bases). This CDR3 is 12 amino acids long. The V and J ends lost 6 bases and 4 bases respectively, with 10 bases between them. From germline, CDR1 is SQVTM and CDR2 ANQGSEA. CDR3 in amino acids: CSVGEWNQPQHF. In DNA, the CDR3 is TGCAGCGTGGGGGAGTGGAATCAGCCCCAGCATTTT.

J is TRBJ1-1 and V is TRBV12-3 or TRBV12-4; 9 nucleotides line up with TRBD1. The V and J ends lost 4 bases and 6 bases, in that order; junction bases with no gene match: 12. The CDR3 is made up of 16 amino acids. CDR3 nucleotides: TGTGCCAGCAGTTACCCGGGACAGGGTAGGGTTCCTGAAGCTTTCTTT. It translates to CASSYPGQGRVPEAFF.

J is TRBJ1-1 and V is TRBV7-2; TRBD1 is a possible D gene (5 bases). This CDR3 has 15 residues. V shed 2 bases and J shed 7 bases, with 17 bases lying between them. The germline CDR1 and CDR2 sequences are SGHTA and FQGNSA. In DNA, the CDR3 is TGTGCCAGCAGCTTATCCTACACACCGAGGGGTGAAGCTTTCTTT. This codes for CASSLSYTPRGEAFF.

The chain uses TRBV4-3 and TRBJ1-4; 10 bases agree with TRBD1. CDR1 and CDR2 from the germline V gene are LGHNA and YSLEER. This CDR3 is 15 amino acids long. Trimming removed 6 bases from V and 4 bases from J; junction bases left unmatched: 5. CDR3 residues: CASRSDRGLNEKLFF. For the CDR3, the DNA is TGCGCCAGCAGATCCGACAGGGGGCTTAATGAAAAACTGTTTTTT.

The V gene is TRBV4-2, the J gene TRBJ1-6; 8 positions agree with TRBD1. The length of the CDR3 is 19 residues. Trimming took 2 bases from V and 9 from J; bases not matched to a gene: 18. Germline lookup yields CDR1 LGHNA and CDR2 YNFKEQ. CDR3 protein: CASSQPPKKTTGDGSPLHF. In nucleotides, the CDR3 is TGTGCCAGCAGCCAACCTCCGAAGAAGACGACAGGGGACGGTTCACCCCTCCACTTT.

V is TRBV4-3 and J is TRBJ2-4; TRBD2 is a possible D gene (5 bases). This CDR3 comprises 14 residues. Germline V gives CDR1 LGHNA, CDR2 YSLEER. V dropped 0 bases and J dropped 13 bases, with 16 bases sitting between them. The DNA of the CDR3 is TGCGCCAGCAGCCAAGAATGGCTAGTCGGGGAGCAGTACTTC. Residues: CASSQEWLVGEQYF.

The genes are TRBV6-4 and TRBJ2-1; no definite D call. Trimming stripped 3 bases from V and 5 bases from J, with 11 bases between. Germline loops: CDR1 MRHNA, CDR2 SNTAGT. CDR3 length: 14 amino acids. The DNA for the CDR3 is TGTGCCAGCAGTGAGGGTGGACCAAACAATGAGCAGTTCTTC. As protein: CASSEGGPNNEQFF.